This TCR beta chain is drawn from a study of beta chain features in type 1 diabetes. Whole-study context: All samples together contributed 107,917,701 sorted cells for examination.

All of the isolated RNA was reverse transcribed, so expressed TCRB transcripts were sequenced. Assay used: immunoSEQ multiplex PCR; TCRdb lists only in-frame clones, some missing. Here the sample spans hundreds of thousands of clones, approximately 10% being singletons. V was pared by 2 bases and J by 5 bases, with 3 bases of the junction left unmatched. Germline loops: CDR1 MNHEY, CDR2 SVGAGI. The CDR3 is made up of 14 amino acids. CD4+ naive, central memory, regulatory and stem cell-like memory cells were sorted via CD45RO/CCR7/CD25/CD127/CD95/CD27. Sorted populations all exceeded 95% purity. The receptor was isolated from a woman in her 30s in good health. This chain links TRBV6-5 with TRBJ2-5; the match to TRBD1 covers 9 bases. The sample taken for sequencing was naive CD4+ T cells from blood. CDR3 region: CASSYGTGWETQYF. CDR3 nucleotides: TGTGCCAGCAGTTACGGGACAGGGTGGGAGACCCAGTACTTC.